There are a few counts of the clone carrying this T cell receptor beta chain. Regarding treatment: oral pan-JAK inhibitor, 5-10 mg twice daily. The data were obtained in a study of CD8+ T cells in alopecia areata. Trimming pared 5 bases from V and 1 base from J, leaving 15 bases between. The germline CDR1 and CDR2 sequences are SGHRS and YFSETQ. The CDR3 is made up of 15 amino acids. Sequencing used cDNA as its template, made by extracting RNA and reverse transcribing it. Assay: immunoSEQ multiplex PCR; the TCRdb copy retains only in-frame clones and omits some. The data hold 180,000 or so clones, with 58% observed a single time.

The sample here was CD4+ T cells sorted from blood, taken at week 24, from a patient treated with tofacitinib. The clonotype originates from a human donor with alopecia areata. The chain uses TRBV5-1 and TRBJ1-1; D ambiguous. The CDR3 coding sequence is TGCGCCAGCAGGTCCATGGACGGGAAGAACACTGAAGCTTTCTTT. Its protein product is CASRSMDGKNTEAFF.